This entry lists 2 T cell receptor beta chains sequenced from one sample in a study of regulatory T cells in long-lasting Graves disease. Sequencing libraries for TCR beta were prepared with iRepertoire HTBI primers and Arm-PCR of CDR3 regions. TCRdb re-called the multiplex PCR reads through MiXCR, storing one row per CDR3 protein. Of 350,000 to 500,000 distinct CDR3 sequences in the sample, 20% to 25% were seen once. Described time point: persistent/refractory GD, antithyroid drugs over 5 years with positive TRAb. The TCR library was made from RNA extracted from PBMCs. The specimen comprised peripheral blood mononuclear cells (PBMCs), sampled when the disease was refractory, from a patient treated with antithyroid drugs. The source of these receptors is a female donor with Graves disease.

This clonotype was observed a few times. The V gene is TRBV4-1, the J gene TRBJ2-5; D gene unclear. CDR1 is MGHRA, CDR2 YSYEKL, per germline. The length of the CDR3 is 13 residues. Trimming removed 4 bases at V and 4 bases at J, with 10 bases between. In DNA, the CDR3 is TGCGCCAGCAGCCTAAGTCCGTCAGAGACCCAGTACTTC. It encodes CASSLSPSETQYF.

This clonotype was seen many times. The chain has TRBV20-1 and TRBJ2-2; tentatively, D is TRBD1 or TRBD2 (5 bases each). CDR1 DFQATT and CDR2 SNEGSKA come from the germline V gene (reference sequence). Trimming removed 3 bases at V and 6 bases at J, with 14 bases between. CDR3 length: 14 residues. The CDR3 nucleotides are TGCAGTGCTAGTAAGGGATGGGACGCCGGGGAGCTGTTTTTT. Translation gives CSASKGWDAGELFF.